Only a few counts were recorded for the clone carrying this T cell receptor beta chain. The sample belongs to a study of blood T cell repertoires in COVID-19. Across the study: Both acute and convalescent COVID-19 samples were obtained from the United States, Italy and Spain.

Original methodology: The assay estimated nucleated cells by amplifying reference gene primers. Profiled with immunoSEQ multiplex PCR; TCRdb holds only in-frame clones, not every one. That table furnishes V, J and clone size, whereas the DNA furnished D and trimming. The repertoire has roughly 400,000 clones, 88% of them found once; the top ten carry roughly 2%. Enrollees, about 18 to 90 years old, lived in approximately 24 US areas. The V gene's germline CDR1 is SGHDN and CDR2 FVKESK. The V end was cut by 0 bases, the J end by 10 bases, with 21 bases between. The CDR3 sequence is 16 residues long. The sequence came from a woman between 40 and 50 years old with acute COVID-19. Sequencing input: PBMCs or T cells enriched from blood (not recorded which). This chain uses TRBV14 with TRBJ1-1; the D gene is possibly TRBD1 (6 bases). The CDR3, as DNA: TGTGCCAGCAGCCAAGAAAGGGGGTCGCGGCTACAAAGAGCTTTCTTT. Encoded protein: CASSQERGSRLQRAFF.